This T cell receptor beta chain was sequenced in a study of regulatory and conventional T cells in RAG deficiency. This clone was found once. Blood CD4+ CD25-low CD127-high conventional T cells supplied the genomic DNA template. This CDR3 spans 14 amino acids. Trimming took 3 bases from V and 0 from J; bases not matched to a gene: 1. The germline CDR1 and CDR2 sequences are KGHSH and LQKENI. Sequencing was performed with immunoSEQ multiplex PCR; in TCRdb, only in-frame clones are kept and a portion is missing. Of 40,000 to 55,000 clones listed, 75% to 90% are singletons. This sample also belongs to another study, concerning regulatory T cells. According to that study: Primers: 52 TRBV forward and 13 TRBJ reverse.

The chain joins TRBV18 to TRBJ1-1, with TRBD1 identical over 7 bases. This receptor was identified in a human donor in good health. The specimen sequenced was CD4+ effector T cells sorted from blood. CDR3 in DNA: TGTGCCAGCTCACCGGGACAGATGAACACTGAAGCTTTCTTT. The encoded protein is CASSPGQMNTEAFF.